This note documents a single T cell receptor beta chain sequence. The entry originates in a study of blood T cell repertoires in COVID-19. Background on the study: From the United States, Italy and Spain came samples of acute and convalescent COVID-19. PBMCs, B-cell-depleted T cells, or T cells were the source of the cDNA or gDNA that made up the material.

Looked up from germline, CDR1 is LNHNV and CDR2 is YYDKDF (reference sequence). The CDR3 consists of 18 residues. After removal of 3 bases from V and 2 bases from J, the junction contained 13 bases not matched to a gene. Original processing methods: Reference gene primers were amplified, and this amplification served to estimate nucleated cell counts. Data came from immunoSEQ multiplex PCR; TCRdb stores just in-frame clones and leaves some out. V, J and clone size are those of that table, while D and trimming were read from the DNA. The repertoire holds fewer than 400,000 clones, with about 87% as singletons.

The rearrangement links TRBV15 to TRBJ2-7, with TRBD2 identical over 10 bases. Input material: peripheral blood. This TCR was recovered from a human donor in a cohort sampled during active COVID-19. This CDR3 reads CATSSNRGLAGVPYEQYF. DNA for the CDR3: TGTGCCACCAGCAGCAACCGTGGGCTAGCGGGAGTCCCCTACGAGCAGTACTTC.